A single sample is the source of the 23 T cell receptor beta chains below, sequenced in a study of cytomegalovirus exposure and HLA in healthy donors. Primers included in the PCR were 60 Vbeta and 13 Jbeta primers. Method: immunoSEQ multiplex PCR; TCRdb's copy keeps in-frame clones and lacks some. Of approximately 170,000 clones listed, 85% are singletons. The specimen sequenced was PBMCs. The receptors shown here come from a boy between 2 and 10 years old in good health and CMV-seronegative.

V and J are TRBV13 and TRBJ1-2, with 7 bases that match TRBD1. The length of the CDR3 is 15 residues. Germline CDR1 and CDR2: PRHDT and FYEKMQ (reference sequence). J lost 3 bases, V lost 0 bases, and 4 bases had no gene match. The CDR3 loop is CASSLGRGQHYGYTF. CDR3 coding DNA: TGTGCCAGCAGCTTAGGGAGGGGGCAACACTATGGCTACACCTTC.

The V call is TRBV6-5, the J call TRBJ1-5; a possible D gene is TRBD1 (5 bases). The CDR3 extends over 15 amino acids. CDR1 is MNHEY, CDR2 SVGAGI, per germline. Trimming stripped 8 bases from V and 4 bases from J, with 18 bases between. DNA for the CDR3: TGTGCCAGCCTTCCATGGGGCAGTGTTAATCAGCCCCAGCATTTT. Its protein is CASLPWGSVNQPQHF.

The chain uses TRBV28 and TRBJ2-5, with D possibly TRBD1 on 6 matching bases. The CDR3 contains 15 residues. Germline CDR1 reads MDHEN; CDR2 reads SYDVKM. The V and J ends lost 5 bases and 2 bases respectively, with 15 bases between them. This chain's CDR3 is CASSPLAGDQETQYF. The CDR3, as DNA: TGTGCCAGCAGTCCCCTGGCAGGGGATCAAGAGACCCAGTACTTC.

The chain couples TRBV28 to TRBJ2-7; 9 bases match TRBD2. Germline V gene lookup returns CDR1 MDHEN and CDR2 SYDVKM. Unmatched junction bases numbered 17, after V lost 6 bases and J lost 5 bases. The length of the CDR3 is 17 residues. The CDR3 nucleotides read TGTGCCAGCAGAATACCCACGTTGGTAGCGGGAGCAAACGAGCAGTACTTC. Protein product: CASRIPTLVAGANEQYF.

The CDR3 is CASGNQGSELNSYEQYF. CDR3 coding DNA: TGTGCCAGCGGAAACCAGGGGTCGGAATTAAACTCCTACGAGCAGTACTTC. This chain links TRBV25-1 with TRBJ2-7; a weak D match, TRBD1 (6 bases). The CDR3 has 17 amino acids. CDR1 is MGHDK, CDR2 SYGVNS, per germline. V gave up 8 bases and J gave up 0 bases, with 23 bases separating them.

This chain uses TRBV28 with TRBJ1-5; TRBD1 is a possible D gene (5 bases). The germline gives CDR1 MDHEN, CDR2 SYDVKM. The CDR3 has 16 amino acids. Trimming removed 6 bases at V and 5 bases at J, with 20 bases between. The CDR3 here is CASSTSGRVGDQPQHF. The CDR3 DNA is TGTGCCAGCAGCACCTCAGGGAGGGTCGGCGATCAGCCCCAGCATTTT.

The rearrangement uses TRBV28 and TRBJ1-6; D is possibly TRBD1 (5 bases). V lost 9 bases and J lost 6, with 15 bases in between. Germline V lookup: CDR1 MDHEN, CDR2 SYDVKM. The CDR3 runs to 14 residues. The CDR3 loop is CASRPLGGNSPLHF. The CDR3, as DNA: TGTGCCAGTCGCCCGCTGGGGGGTAATTCACCCCTCCACTTT. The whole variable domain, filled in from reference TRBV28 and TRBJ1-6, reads DVKVTQSSRYLVKRTGEKVFLECVQDMDHENMFWYRQDPGLGLRLIYFSYDVKMKEKGDIPEGYSVSREKKERFSLILESASTNQTSMYLCASRPLGGNSPLHFGNGTRLTVT.

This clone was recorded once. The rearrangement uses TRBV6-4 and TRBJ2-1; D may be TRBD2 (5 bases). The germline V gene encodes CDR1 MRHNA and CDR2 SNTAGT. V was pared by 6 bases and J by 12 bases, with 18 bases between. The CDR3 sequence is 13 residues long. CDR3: CASRGLRGGGQFF. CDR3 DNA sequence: TGTGCCAGCAGAGGACTTAGAGGAGGTGGGCAGTTCTTC.

The DNA for the CDR3 is TGTGCCAGCAGCTTCAGGGGTAGGGAAAAACTGTTTTTT. Protein product: CASSFRGREKLFF. This chain uses TRBV7-2 with TRBJ1-4; a possible D gene is TRBD1 (6 bases). Germline lookup yields CDR1 SGHTA and CDR2 FQGNSA. V shed 3 bases and J shed 8 bases, with 10 bases lying between them. The CDR3 contains 13 residues.

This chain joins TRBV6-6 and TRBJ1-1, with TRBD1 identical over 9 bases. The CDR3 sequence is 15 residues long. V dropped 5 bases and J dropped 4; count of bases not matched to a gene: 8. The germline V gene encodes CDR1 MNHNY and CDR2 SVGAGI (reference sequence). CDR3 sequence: CASSSRGQGSTEAFF. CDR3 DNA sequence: TGTGCCAGCAGTAGTCGGGGACAGGGATCCACTGAAGCTTTCTTT.

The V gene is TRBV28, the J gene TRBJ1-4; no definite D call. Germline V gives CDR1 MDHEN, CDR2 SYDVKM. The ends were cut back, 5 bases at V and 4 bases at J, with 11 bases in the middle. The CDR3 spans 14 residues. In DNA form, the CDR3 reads TGTGCCAGCAGTGTCGGACTAATTAATGAAAAACTGTTTTTT. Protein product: CASSVGLINEKLFF.

The CDR3 DNA follows: TGTGCCAGCAGACCGGGGGAGGATGAAAAACTGTTTTTT. This sequence encodes CASRPGEDEKLFF. The chain couples TRBV7-9 to TRBJ1-4; TRBD1 is a possible D gene (5 bases). Germline CDR1 SEHNR, CDR2 FQNEAQ (reference sequence). The length of the CDR3 is 13 residues. Trimming shortened V by 6 bases and J by 6 bases, and 11 bases separated the two germline ends.

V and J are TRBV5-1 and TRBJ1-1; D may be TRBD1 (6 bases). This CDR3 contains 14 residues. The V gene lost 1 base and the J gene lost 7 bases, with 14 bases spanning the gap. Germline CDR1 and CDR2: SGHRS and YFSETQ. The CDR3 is CASSLRDMPREAFF. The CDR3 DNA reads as TGCGCCAGCAGCTTGAGGGACATGCCGCGTGAAGCTTTCTTT.

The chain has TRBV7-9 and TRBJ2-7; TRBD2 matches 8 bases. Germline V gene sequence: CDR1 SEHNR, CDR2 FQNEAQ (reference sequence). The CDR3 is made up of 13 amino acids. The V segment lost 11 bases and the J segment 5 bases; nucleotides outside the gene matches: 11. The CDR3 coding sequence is TGTGCCCTGGGGGGGGTAGCGGGAAACGAGCAGTACTTC. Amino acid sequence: CALGGVAGNEQYF.

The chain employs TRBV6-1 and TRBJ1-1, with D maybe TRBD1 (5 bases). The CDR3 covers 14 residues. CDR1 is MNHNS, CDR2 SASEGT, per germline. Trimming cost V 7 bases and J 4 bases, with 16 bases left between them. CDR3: CASTIVQGTTEAFF. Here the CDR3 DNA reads TGTGCCAGCACTATAGTGCAGGGAACCACTGAAGCTTTCTTT.

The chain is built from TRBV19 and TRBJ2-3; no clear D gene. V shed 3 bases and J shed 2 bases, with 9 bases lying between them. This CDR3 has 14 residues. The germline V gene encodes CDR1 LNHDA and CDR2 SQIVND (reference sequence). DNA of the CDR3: TGTGCCAGTAGTATTTTTCTGTTCACAGATACGCAGTATTTT. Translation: CASSIFLFTDTQYF.

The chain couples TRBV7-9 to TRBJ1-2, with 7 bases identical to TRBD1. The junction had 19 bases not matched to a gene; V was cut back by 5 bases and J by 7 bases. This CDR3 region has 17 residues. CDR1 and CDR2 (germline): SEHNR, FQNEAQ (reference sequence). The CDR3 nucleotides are TGTGCCAGCAGCCCCGACAGGGCGGGTAGTCCCTCTGGTGGCTACACCTTC. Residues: CASSPDRAGSPSGGYTF.

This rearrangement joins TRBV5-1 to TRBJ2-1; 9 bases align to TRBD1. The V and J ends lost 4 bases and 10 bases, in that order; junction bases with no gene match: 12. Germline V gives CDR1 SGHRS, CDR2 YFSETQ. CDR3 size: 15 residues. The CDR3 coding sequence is TGCGCCAGCAGCCAGGACAGGGGAGCGCTGCGGGAGCAGTTCTTC. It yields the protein CASSQDRGALREQFF.

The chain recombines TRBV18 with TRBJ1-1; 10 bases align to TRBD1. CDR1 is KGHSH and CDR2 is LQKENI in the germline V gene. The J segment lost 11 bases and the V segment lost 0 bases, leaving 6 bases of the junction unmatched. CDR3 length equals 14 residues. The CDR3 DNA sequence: TGTGCCAGCTCACCACCGGGACAGGGGTCAGGCGCTTTCTTT. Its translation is CASSPPGQGSGAFF.

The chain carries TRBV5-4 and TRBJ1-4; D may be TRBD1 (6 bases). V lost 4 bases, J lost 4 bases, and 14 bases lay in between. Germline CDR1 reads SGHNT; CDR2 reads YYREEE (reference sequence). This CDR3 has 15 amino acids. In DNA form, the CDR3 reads TGTGCCAGCAGCCTAGCGGCAGGGGATAATGAAAAACTGTTTTTT. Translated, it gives CASSLAAGDNEKLFF.

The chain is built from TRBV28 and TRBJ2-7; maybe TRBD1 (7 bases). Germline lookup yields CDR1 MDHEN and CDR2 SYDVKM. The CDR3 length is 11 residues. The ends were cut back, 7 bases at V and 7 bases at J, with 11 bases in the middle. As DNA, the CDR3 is TGTGCCAGCAACAGGGGAGGTGAGCAGTACTTC. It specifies CASNRGGEQYF.

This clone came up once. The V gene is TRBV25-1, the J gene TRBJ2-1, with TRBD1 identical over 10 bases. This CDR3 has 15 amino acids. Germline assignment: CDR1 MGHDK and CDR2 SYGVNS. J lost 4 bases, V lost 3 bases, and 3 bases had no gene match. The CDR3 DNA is TGTGCCAGCAGTGAGGGACAGGGGACTTACAATGAGCAGTTCTTC. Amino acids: CASSEGQGTYNEQFF.

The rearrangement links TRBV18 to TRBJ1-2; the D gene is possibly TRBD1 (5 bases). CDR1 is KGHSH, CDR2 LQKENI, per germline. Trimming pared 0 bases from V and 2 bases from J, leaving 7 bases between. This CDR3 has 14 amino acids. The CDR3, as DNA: TGTGCCAGCTCACCACCCCAGGGAAACTATGGCTACACCTTC. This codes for CASSPPQGNYGYTF.